Listed here is a single T cell receptor (beta chain). Its antigen is not known. The data were taken from a study of T cell repertoires in cytomegalovirus infection. Across the whole study: A matching HLA type, together with CMV infection, was signaled by public TCR beta signatures. Study-level findings and limits: Cumulative frequency (of public TCR beta family members) identified carriers of CMV plus the relevant HLA. The ex vivo response showed dominance by HLA-C-restricted CMV-specific TCR beta clonotypes.

TCRdb processed the reads anew with MiXCR; each CDR3 protein has one entry. The sample includes 400,000 to 550,000 distinct CDR3 sequences, 10% to 12% of them seen just once. V gave up 5 bases and J gave up 6 bases; unmatched junction bases: 8. CDR3 length: 14 amino acids. Germline V lookup: CDR1 SEHNR, CDR2 FQNEAQ (reference sequence). J is TRBJ2-7 and V is TRBV7-9; TRBD1 matches at 9 bases. The receptor was derived from a human donor in good health (CMV status not recorded). Some clones in this sample may be carry-over from other donors' samples. The specimen was PBMCs. DNA for the CDR3: TGTGCCAGCAGCGTTGGACAGGGGACTCTCGAGCAGTACTTC. Its translation is CASSVGQGTLEQYF.